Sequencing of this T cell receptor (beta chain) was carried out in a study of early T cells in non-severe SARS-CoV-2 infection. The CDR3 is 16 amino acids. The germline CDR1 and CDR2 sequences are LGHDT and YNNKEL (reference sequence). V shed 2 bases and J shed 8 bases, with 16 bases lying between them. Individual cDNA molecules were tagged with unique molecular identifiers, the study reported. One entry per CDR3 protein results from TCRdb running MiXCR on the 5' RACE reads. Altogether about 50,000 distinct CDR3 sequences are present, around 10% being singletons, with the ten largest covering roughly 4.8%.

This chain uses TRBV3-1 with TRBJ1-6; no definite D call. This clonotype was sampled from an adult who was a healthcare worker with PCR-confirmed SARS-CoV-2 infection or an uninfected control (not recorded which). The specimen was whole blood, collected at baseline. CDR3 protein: CASSQPVRGRHSPLHF. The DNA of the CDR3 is TGTGCCAGCAGCCAACCAGTTCGGGGTCGGCATTCACCCCTCCACTTT.